A single TCR beta chain is shown here with its context. Antigen specificity is unknown. TCRdb re-derived calls from the reads in MiXCR, one entry per CDR3 protein. The sample consists of just over 450,000 distinct CDR3 sequences, roughly 42% of them appearing once. The CDR3 sequence is 13 residues long. Germline loops: CDR1 MNHEY, CDR2 SMNVEV (reference sequence). V gave up 8 bases and J gave up 3 bases; unmatched junction bases: 5. The record originates from a study of T cell repertoires in cytomegalovirus infection. General study points: The cumulative frequency of public TCR beta families distinguished individuals who carried CMV together with the relevant HLA. CMV-specific TCR beta clonotypes restricted by HLA-C dominated the ex vivo response.

This chain connects TRBV27 to TRBJ2-7; 9 bases are a match to TRBD1. The source of this sequence is a human donor in good health (CMV status not recorded). Some clones in this sample may be carry-over from other donors' samples. Material: cultured PBMCs, obtained from culture after CMV antigen stimulation. CDR3 residues: CASPETGGYEQYF. The CDR3 DNA follows: TGTGCCAGCCCGGAGACAGGGGGCTACGAGCAGTACTTC.